Each of the 20 T cell receptor beta chains below was sequenced from the same sample in a study of tumor and adjacent non-tumor tissue in lung cancer. No cell sorting was done before RNA was extracted from the tissue. Distant lung tissue was collected more than 3 cm away from the tumor edge. The library came from three nested PCR rounds adapted from ARM-PCR protocols. Using its own MiXCR run on the multiplex PCR reads, TCRdb lists one record per CDR3 protein. The table shows nearly 50,000 distinct CDR3 sequences, with roughly two thirds occurring only once. The sample taken for sequencing was distant non-tumor lung tissue. Every receptor here comes from a woman aged 65 to 85 with non-small cell lung cancer.

Points on this clonotype: At one boundary the junction diverges from the germline segment, which might be a read error. The chain carries TRBV4-1 and TRBJ1-6; D possibly corresponds to TRBD1 (5 bases). The CDR3 contains 14 residues. Germline CDR1 and CDR2: MGHRA and YSYEKL. CDR3 sequence: CTSSIRDEGSPLHF. Written as DNA, the CDR3 is TGCACCAGCAGCATACGGGACGAGGGCTCACCCCTCCACTTT.

Concerning this clonotype itself: The CDR3 end shows no conserved phenylalanine or tryptophan, and so a read error is likely. CDR3 nucleotides: TGTGCCAGCAGCATCCTAGCGGGGTCGCCCGAGCAGTTCTTA. This sequence encodes CASSILAGSPEQFL. The chain employs TRBV11-3 and TRBJ2-1, with 9 bases lining up with TRBD2. This CDR3 spans 14 amino acids. Trimming at V came to 5 bases and at J to 10 bases, leaving 9 bases not matched to a gene. Germline lookup yields CDR1 SGHNT and CDR2 YENEEA.

The table lists this clonotype with many counts. This chain joins TRBV20-1 and TRBJ1-4; D may be TRBD1 (5 bases). Germline values: CDR1 DFQATT, CDR2 SNEGSKA (reference sequence). The CDR3 length is 16 residues. Trimming removed 6 bases at V and 5 bases at J, with 22 bases between. CDR3 sequence (DNA): TGCAGTGCCACCCCAGGGTTGTTCTATTCGAATGAAAAACTGTTTTTT. The encoded protein is CSATPGLFYSNEKLFF.

In this sample, this clonotype turned up once. One junction end does not reproduce the germline sequence, and a read error may be involved. V usage is TRBV6-5 and J usage is TRBJ2-7, with D unclear. This CDR3 region has 14 residues. Per the germline V gene, CDR1 is MNHEY and CDR2 is SVGAGI. CDR3 sequence: CASSSSHPGYEQHF. The CDR3 region has the DNA TGTGCCAGCAGTTCTAGTCATCCGGGCTACGAGCAGCACTTC.

The chain's CDR3 is CASSLVQNTEAFF. The CDR3 DNA reads as TGTGCCAGCAGCTTAGTCCAGAACACTGAAGCTTTCTTT. The chain employs TRBV11-3 and TRBJ1-1; D not resolved. Trimming stripped 1 base from V and 1 base from J, with 4 bases between. Germline CDR1 and CDR2: SGHNT and YENEEA. The CDR3 length is 13 residues.

V is TRBV20-1 and J is TRBJ2-3; 10 bases line up with TRBD2. The trim removed 5 bases at V and 8 bases at J, leaving 25 bases unmatched. Germline lookup yields CDR1 DFQATT and CDR2 SNEGSKA (reference sequence). CDR3 size: 19 residues. The CDR3 nucleotides are TGCAGTGCTCCTCGTAACACCCTTTTCTCCCTAGCGGGAGTCGTTACGCAGTATTTT. It is translated as CSAPRNTLFSLAGVVTQYF.

This clonotype came up many times. V is TRBV28 and J is TRBJ2-3; unclear D gene. Per germline, CDR1 MDHEN and CDR2 SYDVKM. V was pared by 6 bases and J by 4 bases, with 14 bases between. This CDR3 is 14 amino acids long. The CDR3 DNA reads TGTGCCAGCAGCCGTTCGGGTGGGGCAGATACGCAGTATTTT. This encodes CASSRSGGADTQYF.

Worth noting for this clonotype: Sequence at one end of the junction differs from germline and may be a read error. The chain carries TRBV5-1 and TRBJ2-2; TRBD1 agrees at 7 bases. From germline, CDR1 is SGHRS and CDR2 YFSETQ. The CDR3 totals 15 residues. CDR3 loop: CASRTGTANSGELFF. In DNA form, the CDR3 reads TGCGCCAGCAGAACCGGGACAGCGAACAGCGGGGAGCTGTTTTTT.

Concerning this clonotype: A clone one base away is much larger, so this may be a read error. The CDR3 DNA sequence: TGTGCCAGCAGCCCGACCGGGACTAGCGGGGGAGAGCAGCTCTTC. Its protein is CASSPTGTSGGEQLF. The J gene is TRBJ2-1, the V gene TRBV5-4, with 14 bases that match TRBD2. CDR1 is SGHNT, CDR2 YYREEE, per germline (reference sequence). The CDR3 contains 15 residues. The variable domain in full, completed from reference TRBV5-4 and TRBJ2-1, reads ETGVTQSPTHLIKTRGQQVTLRCSSQSGHNTVSWYQQALGQGPQFIFQYYREEENGRGNFPPRFSGLQFPNYSSELNVNALELDDSALYLCASSPTGTSGGEQLFGPGTRLTVL.

A note on this clonotype: This may be a read error: a much more frequent sequence differs by one nucleotide. This chain uses TRBV30 with TRBJ2-6; possible D gene TRBD1, 6 bases. The CDR3 totals 13 residues. Germline assignment: CDR1 GTSNPN and CDR2 SVGIG (reference sequence). CDR3 nucleotides: TGTGCCGGAACAGGGTCTGGGACCAACGTCCTGACTTTC. Amino acids: CAGTGSGTNVLTF. Combining the CDR3 with reference TRBV30 and TRBJ2-6 gives the whole variable domain SQTIHQWPATLVQPVGSPLSLECTVEGTSNPNLYWYRQAAGRGLQLLFYSVGIGQISSEVPQNLSASRPQDRQFILSSKKLLLSDSGFYLCAGTGSGTNVLTFGAGSRLTVL.

The chain employs TRBV21-1 and TRBJ2-7; the DNA was not compared with TRBD1, the D call given in the table. TRBV21-1 is flagged as a pseudogene. This CDR3 is 22 amino acids long. The CDR3 protein is CASSKVGIPRAGIGLGRYEQYF. Here the CDR3 DNA reads TGTGCCAGCAGCAAAGTTGGGATACCTCGAGCGGGGATAGGCTTGGGGCGCTACGAGCAGTACTTC.

In the case of this clonotype: Being one base from a much bigger clone, this may be a read error. The chain employs TRBV20-1 and TRBJ2-3; TRBD2 aligns across 9 bases. Germline V lookup: CDR1 DFQATT, CDR2 SNEGSKA (reference sequence). There are 15 residues in the CDR3. CDR3 sequence reads: CSPYGAGGPTDTHYF. The DNA of the CDR3 is TGCAGTCCGTACGGGGCGGGAGGGCCCACAGATACGCACTATTTT.

Comments on this clonotype: Germline and junction disagree at one end, which may indicate a read error. The chain has TRBV29-1 and TRBJ2-1, with 11 bases that match TRBD2. This CDR3 spans 15 amino acids. CDR1 is SQVTM, CDR2 ANQGSEA, per germline. The CDR3 sequence: CSVEGLAGPYGPHVF. DNA of the CDR3: TGCAGCGTTGAAGGACTAGCGGGACCCTACGGTCCTCATGTCTTC.

Comments on this clonotype: Germline is not matched at one junction end, which may reflect a read error. This chain links TRBV5-4 with TRBJ2-6, with D perhaps assigned TRBD1 or TRBD2 (5 bases each). The CDR3 length is 16 residues. Germline loops: CDR1 SGHNT, CDR2 YYREEE (reference sequence). The CDR3 bases are TGTGCCAGCAACTTCGACGGGTTGTTGGGGGTCAACGTCCTGACTTTC. This gives the protein CASNFDGLLGVNVLTF.

As concerns this clonotype: One end of the junction varies from germline; a read error may be responsible. The rearrangement joins TRBV4-1 to TRBJ2-3; D is undetermined. Germline loops: CDR1 MGHRA, CDR2 YSYEKL. The CDR3 is made up of 14 amino acids. The CDR3 DNA reads TGCGCCAACAGCCTCAATGGGGATACAGATATGCAGTATTTT. Amino acid sequence: CANSLNGDTDMQYF.

With regard to this clonotype: This may arise from a read error, as a much more abundant clone is one base away. This CDR3 is CASSPGQAYERYF. The DNA of the CDR3 is TGTGCCAGCAGTCCGGGACAAGCCTACGAGCGGTACTTC. V usage is TRBV28 and J usage is TRBJ2-7; tentative D call: TRBD1 (6 bases). From germline, CDR1 is MDHEN and CDR2 SYDVKM. The CDR3 has 13 residues.

A note on this clonotype: A single base separates this from a much larger clone, so it may be a read error. This chain uses TRBV12-3 or TRBV12-4 with TRBJ2-7; 12 bases match TRBD2. The CDR3 length is 16 residues. DNA for the CDR3: TGTGCCACCAGTGCAGCTCTAGCGGGAGGGCCCTACGAGCAGTACTTC. The encoded protein is CATSAALAGGPYEQYF.

About this clonotype itself: As the CDR3 is not closed by the conserved phenylalanine or tryptophan, this likely results from a read error. The V and J genes are TRBV29-1 and TRBJ2-1; D unresolved. Germline V gene data show CDR1 as SQVTM and CDR2 as ANQGSEA. CDR3 length equals 13 residues. CDR3 residues: CNVSLSGVNEQFL. The CDR3 nucleotides read TGCAACGTCAGTCTTAGTGGGGTCAATGAGCAGTTCCTC.

Turning to this clonotype: A read error may produce the germline difference seen at one junction end. The chain employs TRBV14 and TRBJ2-6; perhaps TRBD2 as D (6 bases). Germline V gives CDR1 SGHDN, CDR2 FVKESK. The CDR3 sequence is 15 residues long. CDR3 amino acids: CASSPRRAEANVLSF. DNA for the CDR3: TGTGCCAGCAGCCCAAGGAGGGCGGAGGCCAACGTCCTGTCTTTC.

V is TRBV12-3 or TRBV12-4 and J is TRBJ1-5; tentatively, D is TRBD1 (6 bases). The CDR3 runs to 15 residues. Trimming took off 3 bases at V and 5 bases at J, with 14 bases between the two ends. As DNA, the CDR3 is TGTGCCAGCAGTTTTGGACAGCTAGGCGATCAGCCCCAGCATTTT. This gives the protein CASSFGQLGDQPQHF.